The 30 T cell receptor beta chains listed next were all sequenced from one sample in a study of cytomegalovirus exposure and HLA in healthy donors. The assay was immunoSEQ multiplex PCR, and TCRdb's table has in-frame clones only and misses some. This table holds some 170,000 clones, around nine tenths found once. Sequencing used PBMCs. These TCRs come from a woman aged 25 to 39 in good health and CMV-seronegative.

This rearrangement joins TRBV7-9 to TRBJ1-2; D unclear. CDR3 length: 14 residues. Trimming pared 2 bases from V and 4 bases from J, leaving 11 bases between. Germline loops: CDR1 SEHNR, CDR2 FQNEAQ (reference sequence). The CDR3 reads CASSLSVGGYGYTF. CDR3 in DNA: TGTGCCAGCAGCTTATCAGTAGGAGGCTATGGCTACACCTTC.

For the CDR3, the DNA is TGTGCCAGCAGCCAAGGAGGTCCTGCGGATGGCTACACCTTC. This translates into CASSQGGPADGYTF. The chain has TRBV14 and TRBJ1-2; D not certain. The germline V and J ends were trimmed by 1 base and 6 bases, with 12 bases remaining between them. The CDR3 loop spans 14 amino acids. CDR1 is SGHDN, CDR2 FVKESK, per germline.

The CDR3 sequence is CASRSGGKVGYGYTF. In nucleotides, the CDR3 is TGTGCCAGCAGAAGTGGGGGGAAGGTGGGCTATGGCTACACCTTC. The rearrangement links TRBV11-2 to TRBJ1-2; the D gene is possibly TRBD1 (5 bases). The CDR3 extends over 15 amino acids. The V gene's germline CDR1 is SGHAT and CDR2 FQNNGV. V lost 6 bases to trimming and J lost 4 bases, with 18 bases between them.

The V gene is TRBV7-8, the J gene TRBJ1-1; TRBD1 aligns across 9 bases. The V and J ends lost 6 bases and 5 bases, in that order; junction bases with no gene match: 4. The CDR3 is 13 amino acids. CDR1 is SGHVS and CDR2 is FQNEAQ in the germline V gene. The CDR3 region is CASRRQGGTEAFF. The CDR3 DNA sequence: TGTGCCAGCAGAAGACAGGGGGGTACTGAAGCTTTCTTT.

The rearrangement links TRBV28 to TRBJ1-4, with no clear D. This CDR3 contains 15 residues. V dropped 5 bases and J dropped 8 bases, with 18 bases sitting between them. The V gene's germline CDR1 is MDHEN and CDR2 SYDVKM. The CDR3 DNA reads as TGTGCCAGCAGTGCGCCGCGGTACCTGGCGGAAAAACTGTTTTTT. Its translation: CASSAPRYLAEKLFF.

The V gene is TRBV9, the J gene TRBJ1-3; possible D gene TRBD1, 5 bases. Germline V gene data show CDR1 as SGDLS and CDR2 as YYNGEE. This CDR3 contains 15 residues. V lost 0 bases, J lost 1 base, and 8 bases lay in between. The CDR3 sequence is CASSVVGASGNTIYF. CDR3 in DNA: TGTGCCAGCAGCGTAGTAGGGGCATCTGGAAACACCATATATTTT.

The rearrangement links TRBV6-5 to TRBJ2-7, with TRBD1 as a possible D gene (5 bases). This CDR3 region has 14 residues. Germline loops: CDR1 MNHEY, CDR2 SVGAGI. V was pared by 5 bases and J by 4 bases, with 15 bases between. The CDR3 protein is CASSPRATSYEQYF. DNA of the CDR3: TGTGCCAGCAGTCCCAGGGCCACCTCATACGAGCAGTACTTC.

The chain has TRBV5-4 and TRBJ1-2, with a possible D match to TRBD1 (6 bases). Between the trimmed V and J ends, which lost 0 bases and 4 bases, there was a span of 10 bases. This CDR3 has 14 amino acids. CDR1 and CDR2 (germline): SGHNT, YYREEE (reference sequence). The CDR3 DNA reads TGTGCCAGCAGCTTGGGGACAGCGATCTATGGCTACACCTTC. Translating it yields CASSLGTAIYGYTF.

The chain combines TRBV4-1 with TRBJ2-1; 7 positions match TRBD2. From germline, CDR1 is MGHRA and CDR2 YSYEKL. This CDR3 has 17 residues. J gave up 5 bases and V 2 bases, and 12 bases lay outside the gene matches. CDR3 coding DNA: TGCGCCAGCAGCCAAATGGGGGAAGGTCTAGCGGACAATGAGCAGTTCTTC. Translated: CASSQMGEGLADNEQFF.

The chain uses TRBV11-2 and TRBJ2-5; 13 bases align to TRBD2. CDR3 length: 17 residues. With V trimmed by 3 bases and J by 5 bases, 9 bases remained unmatched. Germline CDR1 and CDR2: SGHAT and FQNNGV. CDR3 bases: TGTGCCAGCAGCTTCGGGACTAGCGGGGCCCGGTCGGAGACCCAGTACTTC. Translating gives CASSFGTSGARSETQYF.

This clone has only one observation. This rearrangement joins TRBV5-1 to TRBJ1-1; a possible D gene is TRBD1 (5 bases). Per the germline V gene, CDR1 is SGHRS and CDR2 is YFSETQ. This CDR3 region has 13 residues. The V gene lost 1 base and the J gene lost 3 bases, with 7 bases spanning the gap. In DNA, the CDR3 is TGCGCCAGCAGCTTGTTAGGGGACACTGAAGCTTTCTTT. Translated: CASSLLGDTEAFF.

In this sample, this clone turned up once. The rearrangement uses TRBV7-9 and TRBJ2-7; the D is unclear. Trimming cost V 1 base and J 5 bases, with 21 bases left between them. CDR3 length equals 17 residues. CDR1 and CDR2 (germline): SEHNR, FQNEAQ (reference sequence). The CDR3 loop reads CASSLDPWAPRSNEQYF. The CDR3 coding sequence is TGTGCCAGCAGCTTAGACCCTTGGGCCCCAAGGTCCAACGAGCAGTACTTC.

The chain has TRBV6-1 and TRBJ2-7; TRBD1 aligns across 8 bases. The CDR3 consists of 14 residues. The ends lost 6 bases at V and 0 bases at J; junction bases unmatched: 4. Germline V gene data show CDR1 as MNHNS and CDR2 as SASEGT. The CDR3 sequence: CASSLDRVSYEQYF. CDR3 DNA: TGTGCCAGCAGCCTGGACAGGGTCTCCTACGAGCAGTACTTC.

This rearrangement joins TRBV27 to TRBJ2-6, with 8 bases aligning to TRBD1. V dropped 4 bases and J dropped 0; count of bases not matched to a gene: 2. In germline, CDR1 is MNHEY, CDR2 SMNVEV (reference sequence). This CDR3 is built from 16 residues. In nucleotides, the CDR3 is TGTGCCAGCAGTTGGACAGGGAGCTCTGGGGCCAACGTCCTGACTTTC. It specifies CASSWTGSSGANVLTF. Supplemented by reference TRBV27 and TRBJ2-6, the full variable domain reads EAQVTQNPRYLITVTGKKLTVTCSQNMNHEYMSWYRQDPGLGLRQIYYSMNVEVTDKGDVPEGYKVSRKEKRNFPLILESPSPNQTSLYFCASSWTGSSGANVLTFGAGSRLTVL.

The genes are TRBV4-1 and TRBJ2-6, with D possibly TRBD2 on 6 matching bases. The CDR3 length is 17 residues. V dropped 0 bases and J dropped 1 base, with 10 bases sitting between them. CDR1 and CDR2 (germline): MGHRA, YSYEKL. CDR3 loop: CASSQDWAGSGANVLTF. The CDR3 DNA is TGCGCCAGCAGCCAAGATTGGGCGGGATCTGGGGCCAACGTCCTGACTTTC.

This clone has a single count. This chain uses TRBV7-8 with TRBJ2-7, with D tentatively TRBD1 (5 bases). V was trimmed by 3 bases and J by 0 bases, leaving 12 bases between them. CDR1 is SGHVS, CDR2 FQNEAQ, per germline. The CDR3 contains 15 residues. The CDR3 coding sequence is TGTGCCAGCAGCTTCTACAGGACGAACTCCTACGAGCAGTACTTC. Encoded protein: CASSFYRTNSYEQYF. Full variable domain (rest looked up from reference TRBV7-8 and TRBJ2-7): GAGVSQSPRYKVAKRGQDVALRCDPISGHVSLFWYQQALGQGPEFLTYFQNEAQLDKSGLPSDRFFAERPEGSVSTLKIQRTQQEDSAVYLCASSFYRTNSYEQYFGPGTRLTVT.

This clone showed up just once. The chain recombines TRBV2 with TRBJ2-7; TRBD1 is a possible D gene (5 bases). The germline CDR1 and CDR2 sequences are SNHLY and FYNNEI. CDR3 length: 12 amino acids. V shed 8 bases and J shed 1 base, with 9 bases lying between them. The CDR3 here is CASGAMSYEQYF. The CDR3 bases are TGTGCCAGCGGGGCGATGTCCTACGAGCAGTACTTC.

In the case of this clone: Other DNA variants within this sample encode the same CDR3. The rearrangement joins TRBV7-9 to TRBJ2-7, with D perhaps TRBD1 (6 bases). The CDR3 runs to 13 residues. Trimming removed 3 bases at V and 2 bases at J, with 8 bases between. Germline values: CDR1 SEHNR, CDR2 FQNEAQ (reference sequence). CDR3 protein: CASSLDSTYEQYF. CDR3 in DNA: TGTGCCAGCAGCTTGGACAGTACCTACGAGCAGTACTTC. The full variable domain, rest sourced from reference TRBV7-9 and TRBJ2-7, is DTGVSQNPRHKITKRGQNVTFRCDPISEHNRLYWYRQTLGQGPEFLTYFQNEAQLEKSRLLSDRFSAERPKGSFSTLEIQRTEQGDSAMYLCASSLDSTYEQYFGPGTRLTVT.

This chain joins TRBV27 and TRBJ2-1, with 8 bases that match TRBD1. This CDR3 comprises 13 residues. Germline trimming cut 8 bases from V and 8 bases from J; bases unmatched to any gene: 8. Germline assignment: CDR1 MNHEY and CDR2 SMNVEV (reference sequence). CDR3 loop: CASRPSGGHEQFF. The CDR3, as DNA: TGTGCCAGCCGCCCCTCAGGGGGCCATGAGCAGTTCTTC.

This chain uses TRBV9 with TRBJ1-2, with a tentative D call TRBD1 (6 bases). V lost 3 bases and J 5 bases, leaving 14 bases between the germline ends. The CDR3 sequence is 14 residues long. The germline V gene encodes CDR1 SGDLS and CDR2 YYNGEE. CDR3 sequence: CASSEGGTIYGYTF. CDR3 nucleotide sequence: TGTGCCAGCAGCGAGGGGGGGACGATATATGGCTACACCTTC.

V usage is TRBV21-1 and J usage is TRBJ2-7; whether TRBD1, the table's D call, matches the DNA was not checked. TRBV21-1 is termed a pseudogene. The CDR3 has 16 residues. DNA for the CDR3: TGTGCCAGCAGCAAATCAGGGACAGGGCCTTCCTACGAGCAGTACTTC. It codes for CASSKSGTGPSYEQYF.

The chain links TRBV9 to TRBJ2-7; 12 positions agree with TRBD2. Germline V gene lookup returns CDR1 SGDLS and CDR2 YYNGEE. With 0 bases clipped from V and 7 bases from J, the junction kept 5 bases outside the gene matches. CDR3 length: 15 amino acids. CDR3 coding DNA: TGTGCCAGCAGCGTAGCTAGCGGGGGGGCTCAGGAGCAGTACTTC. It encodes CASSVASGGAQEQYF. Full variable domain (rest looked up from reference TRBV9 and TRBJ2-7): DSGVTQTPKHLITATGQRVTLRCSPRSGDLSVYWYQQSLDQGLQFLIQYYNGEERAKGNILERFSAQQFPDLHSELNLSSLELGDSALYFCASSVASGGAQEQYFGPGTRLTVT.

This clone has just a few counts. Relative to the germline gene, one junction end is altered; a read error may explain this. The rearrangement uses TRBV30 and TRBJ2-7; possible D gene TRBD2, 5 bases. The CDR3 covers 16 residues. The V gene's germline CDR1 is GTSNPN and CDR2 SVGIG (reference sequence). CDR3 in DNA: TGTGCCTGGAGTGTACCCCCCACTGCTAGCTCCCACGAGCAGTACTTC. Protein sequence: CAWSVPPTASSHEQYF.

This sequence joins TRBV27 and TRBJ2-5, with 13 bases identical to TRBD2. The junction had 9 bases not matched to a gene; V was cut back by 4 bases and J by 7 bases. The CDR3 runs 16 residues. From germline, CDR1 is MNHEY and CDR2 SMNVEV (reference sequence). In nucleotides, the CDR3 is TGTGCCAGCAGTTCAACTAGCGGGGGGGCCATGGGGACCCAGTACTTC. Amino acid sequence: CASSSTSGGAMGTQYF.

The V gene is TRBV13, the J gene TRBJ1-3, with D perhaps TRBD1 (5 bases). V was shortened by 3 bases and J by 4 bases, with 19 bases between the two germline ends. Germline V gene data show CDR1 as PRHDT and CDR2 as FYEKMQ (reference sequence). The CDR3 is 17 amino acids. CDR3 protein: CASSLPGGNSKGNTIYF. The CDR3 DNA is TGTGCCAGCAGCTTGCCCGGGGGTAACAGCAAAGGAAACACCATATATTTT.

This chain joins TRBV4-2 and TRBJ2-1; possible D gene TRBD2, 6 bases. Germline V gene data show CDR1 as LGHNA and CDR2 as YNFKEQ. The CDR3 covers 14 residues. Trimming shortened V by 3 bases and J by 5 bases, and 11 bases separated the two germline ends. CDR3 in amino acids: CASSHGTPNNEQFF. As DNA, the CDR3 is TGTGCCAGCAGCCACGGGACTCCTAACAATGAGCAGTTCTTC.

This clone showed up just a few times. V and J are TRBV7-9 and TRBJ1-2; tentative D call: TRBD1 (6 bases). V was pared by 6 bases and J by 5 bases, with 10 bases between. The CDR3 spans 12 residues. The V gene's germline CDR1 is SEHNR and CDR2 FQNEAQ (reference sequence). The CDR3 loop is CASRQGQYGYTF. The CDR3 bases are TGTGCCAGCAGACAAGGACAGTATGGCTACACCTTC.

CDR3 bases: TGTGCCAGCAGTGTGGACAGGGTAGGGAACACTGAAGCTTTCTTT. This encodes CASSVDRVGNTEAFF. This rearrangement joins TRBV27 to TRBJ1-1; 8 nucleotides agree with TRBD1. The CDR3 totals 15 residues. The germline V gene has CDR1 MNHEY and CDR2 SMNVEV (reference sequence). V dropped 5 bases and J dropped 1; count of bases not matched to a gene: 6.

This chain connects TRBV27 to TRBJ2-2; TRBD2 aligns across 8 bases. The CDR3 length is 16 residues. CDR1 MNHEY and CDR2 SMNVEV come from the germline V gene (reference sequence). V gave up 5 bases and J gave up 0 bases; unmatched junction bases: 5. As DNA, the CDR3 is TGTGCCAGCAGTCCCTGGCGGGGGGCGAACACCGGGGAGCTGTTTTTT. Protein sequence: CASSPWRGANTGELFF.

The J gene is TRBJ1-2, the V gene TRBV29-1; TRBD1 matches at 7 bases. CDR3 length: 14 residues. J was trimmed by 6 bases and V by 4 bases; bases with no gene match: 11. Germline V lookup: CDR1 SQVTM, CDR2 ANQGSEA. This chain's CDR3 is CSVGGDSSLHGYTF. DNA of the CDR3: TGCAGCGTTGGGGGGGACAGCTCGCTCCATGGCTACACCTTC.